This record concerns one TCR beta chain sequence. Its antigen is as yet unknown. The CDR3 is made up of 15 amino acids. Between the trimmed V and J ends, which lost 2 bases and 2 bases, there was a span of 10 bases. From germline, CDR1 is MGHRA and CDR2 YSYEKL. The sample comes from a study of chemoradiotherapy in HPV16-positive cancers. Study conclusions and caveats: Candidate HPV-specific clones and E7-related TCR motifs grew in tumor during treatment.

Sequencing used immunoSEQ multiplex PCR; TCRdb keeps in-frame clones, though not all of them. The table includes 30,000 to 40,000 clones, about four fifths detected once. The source was blood, collected from a patient who underwent chemoradiotherapy. This sequence was found in a human donor with HPV-associated anogenital cancer. The gene calls are TRBV4-1 and TRBJ1-3; D unclear. The CDR3 nucleotides read TGCGCCAGCAGCCAACCCACCAGGACTGGAAACACCATATATTTT. This encodes CASSQPTRTGNTIYF.